The present entry profiles one T cell receptor beta chain with its context. This specimen belongs to a study of blood T cells in healthy people across ages. The second PCR ran about 6 to 11 cycles with a sample-barcoded 5' primer and J-beta primers. TCRdb reanalysed the 5' RACE reads using MiXCR and keeps one entry per CDR3 protein. The sample carries some 760,000 distinct CDR3 sequences, roughly 25% recorded once. Per germline, CDR1 MGHRA and CDR2 YSYEKL. V was clipped by 2 bases and J by 9 bases, with 17 bases between them. CDR3 size: 14 residues. These sequences were also reported in another study, on T cells of mothers and their children. That source reports: Biologically related mothers and children overlapped slightly more than unrelated pairs, a non-significant difference.

This chain links TRBV4-1 with TRBJ2-7, with D possibly TRBD1 on 6 matching bases. This clonotype originated in a boy between 10 and 17 years old in good health. Sequenced input: blood. The CDR3 sequence is CASSQPRTVSGQYF. DNA of the CDR3: TGCGCCAGCAGCCAACCAAGGACAGTTAGTGGGCAGTACTTC.